This T cell receptor beta chain was sequenced for a study of Ad26.COV2.S vaccination and SARS-CoV-2 variants. Study-level background: Ad26.COV2.S was injected intramuscularly once or twice, 56 days apart.

Produced via immunoSEQ multiplex PCR; TCRdb's table is partial and in-frame only. This sample carries 380,000 or so clones, 83% of them seen once, and the ten largest clones take approximately 7.8%. The J segment lost 3 bases and the V segment lost 4 bases, leaving 1 base of the junction unmatched. Per the germline V gene, CDR1 is KGHSH and CDR2 is LQKENI. The CDR3 is 13 amino acids. This sample's treatment: some 19 received Ad26.COV2.S at low or high dose, single or two shots; 5 received placebo; per-sample allocation not given. All samples were drawn on day 63, counting from the first vaccine or placebo injection.

This specimen consisted of peripheral blood, obtained in a trial of Ad26.COV2.S vaccine versus placebo. The source is a person between 18 and 59 years old who received the Ad26.COV2.S COVID-19 vaccine or a placebo. The J gene is TRBJ2-7, the V gene TRBV18, with TRBD1 matching over 9 bases. The CDR3, as DNA: TGTGCCAGCTCACGGGACAGGGACTACGAGCAGTACTTC. Translating gives CASSRDRDYEQYF.